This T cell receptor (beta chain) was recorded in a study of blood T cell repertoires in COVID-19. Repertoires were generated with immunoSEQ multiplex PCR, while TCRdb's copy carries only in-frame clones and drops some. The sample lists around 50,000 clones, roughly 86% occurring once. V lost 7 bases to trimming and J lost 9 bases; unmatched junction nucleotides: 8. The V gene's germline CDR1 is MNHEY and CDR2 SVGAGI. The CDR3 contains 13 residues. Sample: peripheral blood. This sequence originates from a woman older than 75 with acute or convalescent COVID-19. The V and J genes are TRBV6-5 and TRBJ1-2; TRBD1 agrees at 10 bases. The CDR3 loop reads CASTRDRGGSYTF. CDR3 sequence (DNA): TGTGCCAGCACCCGGGACAGGGGAGGGAGCTACACCTTC.